The 30 T cell receptor beta chains below come from one sample, sequenced in a study of blood T cell repertoires in COVID-19. TCRdb keeps only in-frame clones here, not all; method: immunoSEQ multiplex PCR. The table has roughly 80,000 clones, 91% seen once. The specimen sequenced was peripheral blood. These receptors were taken from a woman between 50 and 59 years old in a cohort sampled during active COVID-19.

The chain is built from TRBV6-1 and TRBJ2-2; 13 nucleotides align to TRBD2. The trim removed 4 bases at V and 0 bases at J, leaving 5 bases unmatched. The CDR3 totals 18 residues. Germline V lookup: CDR1 MNHNS, CDR2 SASEGT. The CDR3 sequence: CASSALAGGLTNTGELFF. CDR3 sequence (DNA): TGTGCCAGCAGTGCACTAGCGGGGGGGCTTACGAACACCGGGGAGCTGTTTTTT.

The DNA of the CDR3 is TGCGCCAGCAGTGCCGGGACAGCCCTCTCTGGAAACACCATATATTTT. Residues: CASSAGTALSGNTIYF. The chain couples TRBV5-1 to TRBJ1-3, with 7 nucleotides matching TRBD1. CDR3 length: 16 residues. CDR1 SGHRS and CDR2 YFSETQ come from the germline V gene. Trimming took 5 bases from V and 0 from J; bases not matched to a gene: 8.

This clone was picked up one time. The V and J genes are TRBV6-6 and TRBJ2-3; 10 bases are shared with TRBD1. The CDR3 has 13 amino acids. Trimming at V came to 8 bases and at J to 4 bases, leaving 3 bases not matched to a gene. Germline V gene data show CDR1 as MNHNY and CDR2 as SVGAGI (reference sequence). The CDR3 loop is CASLGQGPDTQYF. The DNA for the CDR3 is TGTGCCAGCCTGGGACAGGGGCCAGATACGCAGTATTTT.

The chain combines TRBV10-1 with TRBJ2-5, with 7 bases aligning to TRBD1. Germline CDR1 is WNHNN and CDR2 is SYGVQD (reference sequence). The CDR3 sequence is 15 residues long. The V and J ends lost 0 bases and 5 bases, in that order; junction bases with no gene match: 6. CDR3 region: CASSESAGGLETQYF. CDR3 bases: TGCGCCAGCAGTGAGTCGGCAGGGGGTCTGGAGACCCAGTACTTC.

The V and J genes are TRBV30 and TRBJ2-7; no reliable D call. V was shortened by 2 bases and J by 0 bases, with 11 bases between the two germline ends. CDR3 size: 14 residues. Germline lookup yields CDR1 GTSNPN and CDR2 SVGIG (reference sequence). For the CDR3, the DNA is TGTGCCTGGAGTTTCACAGTCCGCTCCTACGAGCAGTACTTC. Translation gives CAWSFTVRSYEQYF.

This sequence joins TRBV18 and TRBJ1-5; D remains unclear. The CDR3 has 12 residues. With 2 bases removed from V and 5 bases from J, the gap between germline ends came to 4 bases. Germline V CDR1 and CDR2: KGHSH, LQKENI. The CDR3 spells CASSPADQPQHF. CDR3 coding DNA: TGTGCCAGCTCACCAGCAGATCAGCCCCAGCATTTT. The full variable domain, in which reference TRBV18 and TRBJ1-5 provide the parts outside the CDR3, is NAGVMQNPRHLVRRRGQEARLRCSPMKGHSHVYWYRQLPEEGLKFMVYLQKENIIDESGMPKERFSAEFPKEGPSILRIQQVVRGDSAAYFCASSPADQPQHFGDGTRLSIL.

The chain recombines TRBV28 with TRBJ1-1; no firm D call. The CDR3 length is 15 residues. The V gene's germline CDR1 is MDHEN and CDR2 SYDVKM. Trimming cost V 8 bases and J 0 bases, with 16 bases left between them. CDR3 bases: TGTGCCAGCCGTTGGTATGGAGCCATGAACACTGAAGCTTTCTTT. Translating it yields CASRWYGAMNTEAFF.

The V gene is TRBV30, the J gene TRBJ2-2; 7 positions match TRBD1. The J segment lost 6 bases and the V segment lost 2 bases, leaving 6 bases of the junction unmatched. Per the germline V gene, CDR1 is GTSNPN and CDR2 is SVGIG (reference sequence). CDR3 length equals 14 residues. The CDR3 bases are TGTGCCTGGAGTAACTACAGGGGATCCGGGGAGCTGTTTTTT. It yields the protein CAWSNYRGSGELFF.

The gene calls are TRBV28 and TRBJ2-1, with 12 bases that match TRBD1. Germline trimming cut 2 bases from V and 10 bases from J; bases unmatched to any gene: 6. The CDR3 contains 15 residues. Germline CDR1 MDHEN, CDR2 SYDVKM. The CDR3 reads CASSLPGQGAGEQFF. CDR3 coding DNA: TGTGCCAGCAGTTTACCGGGACAGGGGGCGGGGGAGCAGTTCTTC.

The chain is built from TRBV6-5 and TRBJ1-1; weak D call: TRBD1 (5 bases). CDR1 and CDR2 from the germline V gene are MNHEY and SVGAGI. The CDR3 runs to 13 residues. V dropped 7 bases and J dropped 4 bases, with 13 bases sitting between them. The CDR3 nucleotides read TGTGCCAGCATTATGTCAGGGTTCACTGAAGCTTTCTTT. Translated, it gives CASIMSGFTEAFF.

In this sample, this clone turned up once. V is TRBV6-2 or TRBV6-3 and J is TRBJ2-7, with D possibly being TRBD1 (6 bases). V lost 2 bases and J 2 bases, leaving 10 bases between the germline ends. Germline lookup yields CDR1 MNHEY and CDR2 SVGEGT. The CDR3 is 14 residues long. The CDR3 spells CASSYGRTAYEQYF. The CDR3 region has the DNA TGTGCCAGCAGTTACGGAAGGACAGCCTACGAGCAGTACTTC.

The V gene is TRBV2, the J gene TRBJ1-1; D not certain. V gave up 2 bases and J gave up 11 bases, with 24 bases separating them. Germline V gene lookup returns CDR1 SNHLY and CDR2 FYNNEI. CDR3 length: 16 residues. The CDR3 spells CASSEPSSRSSGLAFF. As DNA, the CDR3 is TGTGCCAGCAGTGAACCCTCATCTCGAAGTTCAGGATTGGCTTTCTTT.

This chain uses TRBV24-1 with TRBJ2-3, with TRBD2 matching 9 bases. Germline V gene data show CDR1 as KGHDR and CDR2 as SFDVKD. This CDR3 spans 15 amino acids. The junction had 4 bases not matched to a gene; V was cut back by 4 bases and J by 3 bases. The CDR3 DNA sequence: TGTGCCACCAGTGAGGGCGGGAGGGATACAGATACGCAGTATTTT. Translating it yields CATSEGGRDTDTQYF.

The rearrangement joins TRBV28 to TRBJ1-1; D gene unclear. The CDR3 runs to 15 residues. V lost 5 bases and J lost 0, with 13 bases in between. The germline CDR1 and CDR2 sequences are MDHEN and SYDVKM. The CDR3 here is CASSPLTEMNTEAFF. CDR3 in DNA: TGTGCCAGCAGTCCCCTTACAGAAATGAACACTGAAGCTTTCTTT.

CDR3 sequence reads: CASSLPQGAGETQYF. The DNA for the CDR3 is TGTGCCAGCAGTTTGCCCCAGGGGGCCGGGGAGACCCAGTACTTC. The chain links TRBV28 to TRBJ2-5; 8 bases line up with TRBD1. Germline loops: CDR1 MDHEN, CDR2 SYDVKM. V was pared by 3 bases and J by 5 bases, with 8 bases of the junction left unmatched. This CDR3 has 15 residues. The complete variable domain, with remaining parts taken from reference TRBV28 and TRBJ2-5, reads DVKVTQSSRYLVKRTGEKVFLECVQDMDHENMFWYRQDPGLGLRLIYFSYDVKMKEKGDIPEGYSVSREKKERFSLILESASTNQTSMYLCASSLPQGAGETQYFGPGTRLLVL.

The J gene is TRBJ2-7, the V gene TRBV5-1, with a weak D call TRBD2 (6 bases). This CDR3 region has 15 residues. Trimming cost V 0 bases and J 0 bases, with 10 bases left between them. Germline CDR1 SGHRS, CDR2 YFSETQ. CDR3 sequence (DNA): TGCGCCAGCAGCTTGGAGAGCGGGTCCTCCTACGAGCAGTACTTC. It is translated as CASSLESGSSYEQYF.

The rearrangement uses TRBV3-1 (or the pseudogene TRBV3-2) and TRBJ1-1, with D uncertain. CDR3 length equals 12 residues. Per germline, CDR1 LGHDT and CDR2 YNNKEL (reference sequence). Trimming cost V 1 base and J 6 bases, with 6 bases left between them. CDR3 nucleotide sequence: TGTGCCAGCAGCCAAGGAGAATCTGAAGCTTTCTTT. Its protein is CASSQGESEAFF.

CDR3 protein: CASSLEHSSDTQYF. CDR3 sequence (DNA): TGCGCCAGCAGCTTGGAGCACTCGTCAGATACGCAGTATTTT. The V gene is TRBV5-1, the J gene TRBJ2-3; D gene ambiguous. Trimming stripped 0 bases from V and 4 bases from J, with 9 bases between. The CDR3 has 14 amino acids. CDR1 SGHRS and CDR2 YFSETQ come from the germline V gene.

This chain connects TRBV3-1 (or the pseudogene TRBV3-2) to TRBJ2-7; D not certain. The CDR3 spans 13 residues. Germline-derived CDR1 and CDR2 are LGHDT and YNNKEL (reference sequence). V was shortened by 2 bases and J by 3 bases, with 8 bases between the two germline ends. This CDR3 is CASSQNNDYEQYF. CDR3 nucleotide sequence: TGTGCCAGCAGCCAAAACAACGACTACGAGCAGTACTTC.

The chain is built from TRBV7-9 and TRBJ1-2; 8 bases are shared with TRBD1. The CDR3 sequence is 17 residues long. V was pared by 5 bases and J by 8 bases, with 19 bases of the junction left unmatched. Germline lookup yields CDR1 SEHNR and CDR2 FQNEAQ (reference sequence). The chain's CDR3 is CASSPRSQTGGLGGYTF. CDR3 sequence (DNA): TGTGCCAGCAGCCCCCGATCGCAAACAGGGGGGTTAGGGGGCTACACCTTC.

The chain is built from TRBV7-9 and TRBJ1-3; tentative D call: TRBD1 (5 bases). Germline CDR1 SEHNR, CDR2 FQNEAQ (reference sequence). The CDR3 covers 16 residues. V lost 4 bases to trimming and J lost 0 bases, with 13 bases between them. The CDR3 nucleotides are TGTGCCAGCAGCTATACACAGGTTTCCTCTGGAAACACCATATATTTT. Translation gives CASSYTQVSSGNTIYF.

The chain combines TRBV30 with TRBJ2-1; TRBD2 matches at 7 bases. The trim removed 0 bases at V and 8 bases at J, leaving 7 bases unmatched. The CDR3 is 14 amino acids. The germline V gene encodes CDR1 GTSNPN and CDR2 SVGIG (reference sequence). This CDR3 reads CAWSVGAGVDEQFF. The CDR3 DNA sequence: TGTGCCTGGAGTGTTGGGGCGGGAGTAGATGAGCAGTTCTTC. The whole variable domain, remainder taken from reference TRBV30 and TRBJ2-1, is SQTIHQWPATLVQPVGSPLSLECTVEGTSNPNLYWYRQAAGRGLQLLFYSVGIGQISSEVPQNLSASRPQDRQFILSSKKLLLSDSGFYLCAWSVGAGVDEQFFGPGTRLTVL.

The chain carries TRBV4-2 and TRBJ2-1; 8 bases are shared with TRBD2. J was trimmed by 2 bases and V by 0 bases; bases with no gene match: 3. The CDR3 is 16 residues long. Germline loops: CDR1 LGHNA, CDR2 YNFKEQ. Here the CDR3 DNA reads TGTGCCAGCAGCCAAGAAGGCGGGAGGACCTACAATGAGCAGTTCTTC. This sequence encodes CASSQEGGRTYNEQFF.

The chain carries TRBV30 and TRBJ1-3, with unresolved D. This CDR3 has 14 amino acids. Trimming removed 0 bases from V and 4 bases from J, with 10 bases in between. CDR1 and CDR2 (germline): GTSNPN, SVGIG (reference sequence). The CDR3 region is CAWSVRGSGNTIYF. CDR3 coding DNA: TGTGCCTGGAGTGTACGGGGTTCCGGAAACACCATATATTTT.

V is TRBV11-1 and J is TRBJ1-1; D uncertain. Germline CDR1 reads SGHAT; CDR2 reads FQDESV (reference sequence). Trimming left V 5 bases short and J 2 bases short, with 9 bases between. The CDR3 is made up of 13 amino acids. CDR3 sequence (DNA): TGTGCCAGCAGCCGCGGCCCAAACACTGAAGCTTTCTTT. This codes for CASSRGPNTEAFF.

The chain joins TRBV15 to TRBJ1-1; a weak D match, TRBD1 (6 bases). Germline values: CDR1 LNHNV, CDR2 YYDKDF (reference sequence). CDR3 size: 15 residues. Trimming pared 4 bases from V and 4 bases from J, leaving 16 bases between. CDR3: CATSKEISRGTEAFF. In nucleotides, the CDR3 is TGTGCCACCAGCAAAGAAATTAGCAGGGGCACTGAAGCTTTCTTT. Based on the CDR3 plus reference TRBV15 and TRBJ1-1, the full variable domain is DAMVIQNPRYQVTQFGKPVTLSCSQTLNHNVMYWYQQKSSQAPKLLFHYYDKDFNNEADTPDNFQSRRPNTSFCFLDIRSPGLGDTAMYLCATSKEISRGTEAFFGQGTRLTVV.

The gene calls are TRBV7-8 and TRBJ2-1, with 7 bases fitting TRBD2. The V and J ends lost 0 bases and 8 bases, in that order; junction bases with no gene match: 4. This CDR3 spans 14 amino acids. Germline-derived CDR1 and CDR2 are SGHVS and FQNEAQ. The CDR3 region is CASSLAPGRDEQFF. Here the CDR3 DNA reads TGTGCCAGCAGCTTAGCGCCAGGGAGGGATGAGCAGTTCTTC.

The chain recombines TRBV11-3 with TRBJ2-7; possible D gene TRBD2, 6 bases. Per the germline V gene, CDR1 is SGHNT and CDR2 is YENEEA. This CDR3 is built from 12 residues. V gave up 4 bases and J gave up 11 bases, with 15 bases separating them. DNA for the CDR3: TGTGCCAGCAGCTCAGTGGGGAGGTTGAAGTACTTC. It encodes CASSSVGRLKYF. The full variable domain, completed using reference TRBV11-3 and TRBJ2-7, is EAGVVQSPRYKIIEKKQPVAFWCNPISGHNTLYWYLQNLGQGPELLIRYENEEAVDDSQLPKDRFSAERLKGVDSTLKIQPAELGDSAVYLCASSSVGRLKYFGPGTRLTVT.

The chain links TRBV10-3 to TRBJ2-5, with 7 bases that match TRBD2. Trimming removed 3 bases from V and 5 bases from J; junction bases left unmatched: 6. This CDR3 has 14 residues. Germline assignment: CDR1 ENHRY and CDR2 SYGVKD. The DNA for the CDR3 is TGTGCCATCAGTGATATCGCGGGGGTGGAGACCCAGTACTTC. Its translation is CAISDIAGVETQYF.

The CDR3 nucleotides read TGTGCCAGCAGCGACAGGTACAATGAGCAGTTCTTC. It translates to CASSDRYNEQFF. The chain employs TRBV5-4 and TRBJ2-1, with D tentatively TRBD1 (6 bases). Per the germline V gene, CDR1 is SGHNT and CDR2 is YYREEE (reference sequence). V shed 4 bases and J shed 4 bases, with 6 bases lying between them. The CDR3 is 12 amino acids. The variable domain in full, with the rest retrieved from reference TRBV5-4 and TRBJ2-1, is ETGVTQSPTHLIKTRGQQVTLRCSSQSGHNTVSWYQQALGQGPQFIFQYYREEENGRGNFPPRFSGLQFPNYSSELNVNALELDDSALYLCASSDRYNEQFFGPGTRLTVL.